This T cell receptor (beta chain) was captured by sequencing in a study of CXCR3-negative and CXCR3-positive naive CD8 T cells. Study results and limitations: Naive cells that were CXCR3-negative or CXCR3-positive used TRBV-TRBJ genes alike, while memory cells diverged. Naive subsets displayed similar surface CD5, and TCR strength was inferred from TRB CDR3 properties. Diversity ran similarly high across both naive subsets but far lower in memory CD8+ cells.

Note on this clonotype: Its cognate antigen is unknown.

5' RACE with UMI labels generated the TRB cDNA libraries. TCRdb re-analyzed the 5' RACE reads; it lists each CDR3 protein once, without DNA. This sample lists roughly 39,000 distinct CDR3 sequences; its ten largest clones have about 11%. Germline CDR1 reads ENHRY; CDR2 reads SYGVKD. The CDR3 is 13 residues long. The chain combines TRBV10-3 with TRBJ1-1; without DNA, the TCRdb call of TRBD1 cannot be checked. Specimen: memory CD8+ T cells from blood. This receptor was obtained from a human donor in good health. Some clones in this sample may be carry-over from other donors' samples. Here the CDR3 reads CAKRTGPNTEAFF.